These 26 T cell receptor beta chains share one sample of origin, sequenced in a study of T cell changes during pregnancy in multiple sclerosis. Measured with immunoSEQ multiplex PCR; TCRdb has only the in-frame clones, and not every one. This table has around 100,000 clones, about 89% appearing once. The sequencing used peripheral blood, collected after pregnancy. The receptors were sampled from a female donor with multiple sclerosis, enrolled in a pregnancy study.

The V and J genes are TRBV5-1 and TRBJ2-7; D possibly corresponds to TRBD2 (5 bases). The germline gives CDR1 SGHRS, CDR2 YFSETQ. The CDR3 spans 14 residues. Trimming pared 0 bases from V and 0 bases from J, leaving 7 bases between. CDR3 sequence (DNA): TGCGCCAGCAGCTTGGGCGGGTACTCCTACGAGCAGTACTTC. Encoded protein: CASSLGGYSYEQYF.

The chain uses TRBV6-5 and TRBJ2-5; weak D call: TRBD2 (6 bases). Germline CDR1 reads MNHEY; CDR2 reads SVGAGI. The V gene lost 0 bases and the J gene lost 1 base, with 12 bases spanning the gap. The CDR3 length is 16 residues. The DNA of the CDR3 is TGTGCCAGCAGTTACTCGTCCAGGGAGGCCCAAGAGACCCAGTACTTC. Translating it yields CASSYSSREAQETQYF.

This clone was recorded a few times. V gene TRBV7-9 combines with J gene TRBJ1-1; 8 bases are a match to TRBD1. The trim removed 5 bases at V and 3 bases at J, leaving 8 bases unmatched. In germline, CDR1 is SEHNR, CDR2 FQNEAQ (reference sequence). CDR3 length: 15 amino acids. CDR3 bases: TGTGCCAGCAGCCCACCTACAGGGGGGGACACTGAAGCTTTCTTT. It translates to CASSPPTGGDTEAFF.

The chain employs TRBV29-1 and TRBJ1-5; D remains unclear. V was shortened by 5 bases and J by 2 bases, with 10 bases between the two germline ends. CDR1 and CDR2 from the germline V gene are SQVTM and ANQGSEA. This CDR3 contains 13 residues. This chain's CDR3 is CSVLPGGNQPQHF. In DNA form, the CDR3 reads TGCAGCGTTTTGCCCGGAGGCAATCAGCCCCAGCATTTT.

This sequence joins TRBV9 and TRBJ1-1; 7 bases match TRBD1. This CDR3 has 15 amino acids. Germline values: CDR1 SGDLS, CDR2 YYNGEE. The ends lost 3 bases at V and 1 base at J; junction bases unmatched: 6. CDR3 loop: CASSDTDRANTEAFF. CDR3 sequence (DNA): TGTGCCAGCAGCGACACCGACAGGGCGAACACTGAAGCTTTCTTT.

The table lists this clone with a few counts. The V call is TRBV19, the J call TRBJ1-1, with no clear D. This CDR3 has 14 residues. V lost 6 bases and J lost 1, with 12 bases in between. Germline CDR1 reads LNHDA; CDR2 reads SQIVND (reference sequence). The CDR3 sequence is CASRTNRRNTEAFF. The CDR3 bases are TGTGCCAGTAGAACCAACAGACGGAACACTGAAGCTTTCTTT.

V gene TRBV14 combines with J gene TRBJ2-2, with D possibly TRBD2 on 5 matching bases. CDR1 and CDR2 from the germline V gene are SGHDN and FVKESK. The CDR3 runs 15 residues. Trimming removed 3 bases from V and 6 bases from J, with 14 bases in between. This CDR3 reads CASSHRRIGAGELFF. The CDR3 DNA reads TGTGCCAGCAGCCACCGACGGATCGGGGCCGGGGAGCTGTTTTTT. Full variable domain (missing parts from reference TRBV14 and TRBJ2-2): EAGVTQFPSHSVIEKGQTVTLRCDPISGHDNLYWYRRVMGKEIKFLLHFVKESKQDESGMPNNRFLAERTGGTYSTLKVQPAELEDSGVYFCASSHRRIGAGELFFGEGSRLTVL.

This chain links TRBV6-4 with TRBJ2-2; 10 bases fit TRBD2. V lost 3 bases, J lost 6 bases, and 7 bases stayed unmatched. This CDR3 region has 16 residues. Germline CDR1 MRHNA, CDR2 SNTAGT. CDR3 in amino acids: CASSEASGGRAGELFF. The DNA of the CDR3 is TGTGCCAGCAGTGAGGCTAGCGGGGGAAGGGCCGGGGAGCTGTTTTTT.

V and J are TRBV19 and TRBJ2-2; D unclear. This CDR3 region has 11 residues. Trimming took 6 bases from V and 6 from J, leaving 5 bases between them. Per the germline V gene, CDR1 is LNHDA and CDR2 is SQIVND (reference sequence). DNA of the CDR3: TGTGCCAGTAGCCCTTCCGGGGAGCTGTTTTTT. Protein product: CASSPSGELFF.

V is TRBV27 and J is TRBJ1-6; D is possibly TRBD1 (5 bases). The CDR3 has 15 residues. V lost 7 bases and J 2 bases, leaving 12 bases between the germline ends. CDR1 and CDR2 from the germline V gene are MNHEY and SMNVEV (reference sequence). The CDR3 spells CASTETVTYNSPLHF. The CDR3 DNA follows: TGTGCCAGCACCGAGACAGTTACCTATAATTCACCCCTCCACTTT.

A note on this clone: Other DNA sequences in this sample translate to the same CDR3. The rearrangement links TRBV27 to TRBJ2-1; D remains unclear. CDR3 length: 13 residues. V lost 3 bases and J lost 0, with 3 bases in between. Germline loops: CDR1 MNHEY, CDR2 SMNVEV (reference sequence). The CDR3 sequence is CASSLSSYNEQFF. The DNA of the CDR3 is TGTGCCAGCAGTTTGAGCTCCTACAATGAGCAGTTCTTC.

The V and J genes are TRBV7-6 and TRBJ2-3; 9 nucleotides match TRBD2. CDR1 is SGHVS and CDR2 is FNYEAQ in the germline V gene. J gave up 4 bases and V 4 bases, and 9 bases lay outside the gene matches. This CDR3 is 16 amino acids long. The CDR3 coding sequence is TGTGCCAGCAGCTCCACGGGGGCGGGGGGGCCAGATACGCAGTATTTT. It translates to CASSSTGAGGPDTQYF.

The chain links TRBV18 to TRBJ1-1, with D maybe TRBD1 (5 bases). The germline V gene encodes CDR1 KGHSH and CDR2 LQKENI. V dropped 2 bases and J dropped 2 bases, with 9 bases sitting between them. CDR3 length: 14 residues. CDR3: CASSPGWGNTEAFF. DNA for the CDR3: TGTGCCAGCTCACCAGGGTGGGGCAACACTGAAGCTTTCTTT.

The chain combines TRBV7-2 with TRBJ2-5; D is ambiguous. Trimming cost V 1 base and J 5 bases, with 14 bases left between them. The CDR3 is 15 amino acids. Germline V gives CDR1 SGHTA, CDR2 FQGNSA. CDR3 residues: CASSLERRGFETQYF. In nucleotides, the CDR3 is TGTGCCAGCAGCTTAGAGAGACGAGGTTTCGAGACCCAGTACTTC.

The V gene is TRBV6-1, the J gene TRBJ2-7, with 12 bases aligning to TRBD1. Trimming cost V 4 bases and J 2 bases; bases outside gene matches: 12. The germline CDR1 and CDR2 sequences are MNHNS and SASEGT. The CDR3 covers 18 residues. DNA for the CDR3: TGTGCCAGCAGTGGCACCGGGACAGGGGGCGCTTTTCCCTACGAGCAGTACTTC. It translates to CASSGTGTGGAFPYEQYF.

The chain has TRBV7-6 and TRBJ1-1, with 7 bases matching TRBD1. V lost 5 bases to trimming and J lost 4 bases; unmatched junction nucleotides: 7. This CDR3 region has 14 residues. Looked up from germline, CDR1 is SGHVS and CDR2 is FNYEAQ. CDR3 residues: CASSAGGLSTEAFF. CDR3 in DNA: TGTGCCAGCAGCGCAGGGGGGCTGAGCACTGAAGCTTTCTTT.

This chain uses TRBV29-1 with TRBJ2-5, with unresolved D. V was pared by 0 bases and J by 5 bases, with 13 bases between. The CDR3 runs 14 residues. Per germline, CDR1 SQVTM and CDR2 ANQGSEA. CDR3 coding DNA: TGCAGCGTTGAAGATCTGACCGAGGCGGAGACCCAGTACTTC. The encoded protein is CSVEDLTEAETQYF.

The V call is TRBV10-1, the J call TRBJ1-2, with 8 bases matching TRBD1. V lost 6 bases and J lost 6; bases outside the gene matches: 9. The CDR3 is made up of 14 amino acids. Germline lookup yields CDR1 WNHNN and CDR2 SYGVQD (reference sequence). The DNA for the CDR3 is TGCGCCAGCAGACAGCAGGGGGCGGCCCATGGCTACACCTTC. Encoded protein: CASRQQGAAHGYTF.

The rearrangement links TRBV18 to TRBJ2-7; 7 bases match TRBD1. This CDR3 is 15 amino acids long. Trimming removed 2 bases from V and 3 bases from J; junction bases left unmatched: 7. CDR1 is KGHSH, CDR2 LQKENI, per germline. The CDR3 DNA reads as TGTGCCAGCTCACCAAGGGTCCAGGGGGACTACGAGCAGTACTTC. Translated, it gives CASSPRVQGDYEQYF.

V usage is TRBV6-1 and J usage is TRBJ2-5; 9 bases are a match to TRBD1. From germline, CDR1 is MNHNS and CDR2 SASEGT. CDR3 length: 15 amino acids. V shed 4 bases and J 4 bases; nucleotides not matched to a gene: 7. The CDR3 DNA is TGTGCCAGCAGTGCACAGGGGGCGCGAGGAGAGACCCAGTACTTC. It translates to CASSAQGARGETQYF.

The V call is TRBV5-1, the J call TRBJ2-7; 10 nucleotides align to TRBD1. Germline trimming cut 2 bases from V and 4 bases from J; bases unmatched to any gene: 6. CDR3 length: 15 amino acids. Germline values: CDR1 SGHRS, CDR2 YFSETQ. The CDR3 DNA reads TGCGCCAGCAGCTTTACATCGGGACAGGGGTACGAGCAGTACTTC. It encodes CASSFTSGQGYEQYF. The full variable domain, in which reference TRBV5-1 and TRBJ2-7 provide the parts outside the CDR3, is KAGVTQTPRYLIKTRGQQVTLSCSPISGHRSVSWYQQTPGQGLQFLFEYFSETQRNKGNFPGRFSGRQFSNSRSEMNVSTLELGDSALYLCASSFTSGQGYEQYFGPGTRLTVT.

V and J are TRBV6-1 and TRBJ2-7; TRBD1 matches at 7 bases. V trimming: 5 bases; J trimming: 1 base; junction bases outside the gene matches: 2. Germline assignment: CDR1 MNHNS and CDR2 SASEGT. CDR3 length equals 13 residues. The CDR3 region is CASSWDSSYEQYF. The CDR3 DNA reads as TGTGCCAGCAGTTGGGACAGTTCCTACGAGCAGTACTTC.

The chain carries TRBV5-1 and TRBJ2-7, with D unresolved. Trimming removed 4 bases from V and 4 bases from J, with 12 bases in between. CDR3 length: 13 residues. Germline V lookup: CDR1 SGHRS, CDR2 YFSETQ. The CDR3 DNA reads as TGCGCCAGCAGCAAACCACCTAGGTACGAGCAGTACTTC. Its translation is CASSKPPRYEQYF.

The chain recombines TRBV9 with TRBJ2-2, with a weak D call TRBD1 (6 bases). This CDR3 is 12 amino acids long. The germline V gene encodes CDR1 SGDLS and CDR2 YYNGEE. V lost 7 bases and J 6 bases, leaving 10 bases between the germline ends. The CDR3, as DNA: TGTGCCAGCCAGGGGAAGGCCGGGGAGCTGTTTTTT. Translating gives CASQGKAGELFF.

The CDR3 loop reads CASSQTSGTVSTYEQYF. CDR3 sequence (DNA): TGTGCCAGCAGCCAAACCTCCGGGACAGTTAGTACCTACGAGCAGTACTTC. The V and J genes are TRBV14 and TRBJ2-7; 7 bases match TRBD1. Germline V CDR1 and CDR2: SGHDN, FVKESK. Losses at the gene ends were 2 bases for V and 2 bases for J; bases not matched to a gene: 12. This CDR3 comprises 17 residues.

V gene TRBV7-8 combines with J gene TRBJ2-3; TRBD2 matches 7 bases. The CDR3 is 14 amino acids. Unmatched junction bases numbered 1, after V lost 4 bases and J lost 0 bases. CDR1 is SGHVS, CDR2 FQNEAQ, per germline. The CDR3 loop reads CASSSSGSTDTQYF. CDR3 in DNA: TGTGCCAGCAGCTCTAGCGGAAGCACAGATACGCAGTATTTT.